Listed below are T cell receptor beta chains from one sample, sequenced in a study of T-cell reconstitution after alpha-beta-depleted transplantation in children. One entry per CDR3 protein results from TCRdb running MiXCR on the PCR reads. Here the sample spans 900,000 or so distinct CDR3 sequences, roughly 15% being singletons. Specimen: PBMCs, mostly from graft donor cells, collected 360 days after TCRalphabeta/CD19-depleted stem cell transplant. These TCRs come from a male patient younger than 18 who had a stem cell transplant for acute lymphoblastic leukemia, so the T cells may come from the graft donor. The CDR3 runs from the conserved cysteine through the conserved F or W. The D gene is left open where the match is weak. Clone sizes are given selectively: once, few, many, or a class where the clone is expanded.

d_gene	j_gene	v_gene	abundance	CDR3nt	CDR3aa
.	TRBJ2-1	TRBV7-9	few	TGTGCCAGCAGCTCTACTTCAGGGTTCGGGAATGAGCAGTTCTTC	CASSSTSGFGNEQFF
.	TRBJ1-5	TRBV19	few	TGTGCCAGTAGTATAAAGGACGGAATCAATCAGCCCCAGCATTTT	CASSIKDGINQPQHF
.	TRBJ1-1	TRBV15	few	TGTGCCACCAGCAGGCAACACAGGGTGGAAGCTTTCTTT	CATSRQHRVEAFF
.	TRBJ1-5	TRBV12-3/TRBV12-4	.	TGTGCCAGCAGTTTCTCCCCGCCCCAGCCCCAGCATTTT	CASSFSPPQPQHF
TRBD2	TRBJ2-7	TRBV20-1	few	TGCAGTGCTCCCTTAGCGGGAGGATCCTACGAGCAGTACTTC	CSAPLAGGSYEQYF
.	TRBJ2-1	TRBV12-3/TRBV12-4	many	TGTGCCAGCAGTTTAGCGGTCTCGCTACCAAACAATGAGCAGTTCTTC	CASSLAVSLPNNEQFF
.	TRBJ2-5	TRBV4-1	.	TGCGCCAGCAGCCAAACTAGGGGGGCAACCGTAAAAGAGACCCAGTACTTC	CASSQTRGATVKETQYF
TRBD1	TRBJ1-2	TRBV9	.	TGTGCCAGCAGCGCCTCCGGGACAGCATTATATGGCTACACCTTC	CASSASGTALYGYTF
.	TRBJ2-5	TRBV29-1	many	TGCAGCGCATTAGCGCAGGGGCAAGAGACCCAGTACTTC	CSALAQGQETQYF
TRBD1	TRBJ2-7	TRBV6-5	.	TGTGCCAGCAGTTACATCTATGGGACAGGGTCGCGCTACGAGCAGTACTTC	CASSYIYGTGSRYEQYF
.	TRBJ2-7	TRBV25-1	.	TGTGCCAGCAAGGGGACGGGGTCCTACGAGCAGTACTTC	CASKGTGSYEQYF
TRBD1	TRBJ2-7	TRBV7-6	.	TGTGCCAGCAGCTTAGATTCTAGGGGGACAGGGTTTTACGAGCAGTACTTC	CASSLDSRGTGFYEQYF
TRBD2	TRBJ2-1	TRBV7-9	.	TGTGCCAGCAGCCCCCGGGTAGCGGGAGCGGACAATGAGCAGTTCTTC	CASSPRVAGADNEQFF
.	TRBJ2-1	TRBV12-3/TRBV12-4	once	TGTGCCAGCAGTTTAGGGGGCCGCGTTTATGAGCAGTTCTTC	CASSLGGRVYEQFF
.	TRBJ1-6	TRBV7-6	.	TGTGCCAGCAGCCCATCCCTGCGGTCGCCCCTCCACTTT	CASSPSLRSPLHF
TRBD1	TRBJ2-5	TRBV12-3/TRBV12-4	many	TGTGCCAGCAGGGGACAGGGGAGGGAGACCCAGTACTTC	CASRGQGRETQYF
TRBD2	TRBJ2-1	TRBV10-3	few	TGTGCCATCAGTGACGGACTAGCGGGACCGAGGAAAGGGGGTGAGCAGTTCTTC	CAISDGLAGPRKGGEQFF
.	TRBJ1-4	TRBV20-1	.	TGCAGTGCTAGGACAGGCGGAGATGAAAAACTGTTTTTT	CSARTGGDEKLFF
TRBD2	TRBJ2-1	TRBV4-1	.	TGCGCCAGCAGCCACCCGGGACTAGCGGGAGGGGAGCAGTTCTTC	CASSHPGLAGGEQFF
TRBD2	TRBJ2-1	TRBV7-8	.	TGTGCCAGCAGCACTACAGGACTAGTCTCCTACAATGAGCAGTTCTTC	CASSTTGLVSYNEQFF
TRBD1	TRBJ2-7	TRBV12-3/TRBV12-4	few	TGTGCCAGCAGCTGGGGGACAGAGGCCTACGAGCAGTACTTC	CASSWGTEAYEQYF
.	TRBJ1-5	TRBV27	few	TGTGCCAGCAGTTTAATAGGTCAGCCCCAGCATTTT	CASSLIGQPQHF
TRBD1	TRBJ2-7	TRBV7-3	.	TGTGCCAGCAGCTTACACAGGGGAGAGCAGTACTTC	CASSLHRGEQYF
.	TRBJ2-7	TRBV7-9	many	TGTGCCCCTCTCAGGACAACAACCTACGAGCAGTACTTC	CAPLRTTTYEQYF
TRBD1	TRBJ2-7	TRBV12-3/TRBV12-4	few	TGTGCCAGCAGTTTGGGGGGGGGACAGGGGGCCGAGCAGTACTTC	CASSLGGGQGAEQYF
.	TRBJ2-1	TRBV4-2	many	TGTGCCAGCAGCCAAGATCGGGGGAGCTCCTACAATGAGCAGTTCTTC	CASSQDRGSSYNEQFF
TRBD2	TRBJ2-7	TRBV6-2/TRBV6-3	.	TGTGCCAGCAGTTACTCCCCCGGGACTAGCGGGAGGGCCAAACCTCTCTACGAGCAGTACTTC	CASSYSPGTSGRAKPLYEQYF
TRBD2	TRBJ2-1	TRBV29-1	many	TGCAGCGTCGGGCTAGCGGGAGGACTCTACAATGAGCAGTTCTTC	CSVGLAGGLYNEQFF
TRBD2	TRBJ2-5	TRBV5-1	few	TGCGCCAGCACAACCCTCATCGCGGGAGCTAACCCTACACAAGAGACCCAGTACTTC	CASTTLIAGANPTQETQYF
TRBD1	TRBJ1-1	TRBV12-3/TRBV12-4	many	TGTGCCAGCAGTACAGGGGGTGAAGCTTTCTTT	CASSTGGEAFF
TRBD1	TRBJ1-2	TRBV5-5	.	TGTGCCAGCAGTTTCGGACAGGAGGGTAACTATGGCTACACCTTC	CASSFGQEGNYGYTF
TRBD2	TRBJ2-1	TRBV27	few	TGTGCCAGCAGTGGCCTTGGAGCGGGACTTAATGAGCAGTTCTTC	CASSGLGAGLNEQFF
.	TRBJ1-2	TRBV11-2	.	TGTGCCAGCAGCCGTCCGGGCTATGGCTACACCTTC	CASSRPGYGYTF
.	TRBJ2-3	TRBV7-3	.	TGTGCCAGCAGCCGAGCCTTCGGCGAAGGTGAGGACACAGATACGCAGTATTTT	CASSRAFGEGEDTDTQYF
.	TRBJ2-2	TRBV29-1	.	TGCAGCGTTGTGGTTGGGAAGTATACCGGGGAGCTGTTTTTT	CSVVVGKYTGELFF
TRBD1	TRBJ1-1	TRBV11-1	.	TGTGCCAGCAGCTTAGCTAGTCTCCGGGACAGGGGGCCCAAGGAAGCTTTCTTT	CASSLASLRDRGPKEAFF
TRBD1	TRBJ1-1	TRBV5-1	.	TGCGCCAGCAGCCCCCGGGACAGGGGGTTCTTCACTGAAGCTTTCTTT	CASSPRDRGFFTEAFF
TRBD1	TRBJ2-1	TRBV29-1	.	TGCAGCGTTGAGGGCCGCCCCAGAACAGGGGCCAATGAGCAGTTCTTC	CSVEGRPRTGANEQFF
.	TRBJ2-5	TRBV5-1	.	TGCGCCAGCAGGCGGTTCCTCCAAGAGACCCAGTACTTC	CASRRFLQETQYF
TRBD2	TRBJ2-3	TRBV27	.	TGTGCCAGCAGTTCTCCGGGACTAGCGGGAACGGCAGATACGCAGTATTTT	CASSSPGLAGTADTQYF
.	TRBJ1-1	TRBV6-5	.	TGTGCCAGCAGTTCCCCCTCGAGGGGGGACACTGAAGCTTTCTTT	CASSSPSRGDTEAFF
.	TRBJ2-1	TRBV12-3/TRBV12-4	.	TGTGCCAGCAACCTACAGGGAAGGGGGGATGAGCAGTTCTTC	CASNLQGRGDEQFF
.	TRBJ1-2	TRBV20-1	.	TGCAGTGCTAGAGATAAGGAGAGGTTCTTCTATGGCTACACCTTC	CSARDKERFFYGYTF